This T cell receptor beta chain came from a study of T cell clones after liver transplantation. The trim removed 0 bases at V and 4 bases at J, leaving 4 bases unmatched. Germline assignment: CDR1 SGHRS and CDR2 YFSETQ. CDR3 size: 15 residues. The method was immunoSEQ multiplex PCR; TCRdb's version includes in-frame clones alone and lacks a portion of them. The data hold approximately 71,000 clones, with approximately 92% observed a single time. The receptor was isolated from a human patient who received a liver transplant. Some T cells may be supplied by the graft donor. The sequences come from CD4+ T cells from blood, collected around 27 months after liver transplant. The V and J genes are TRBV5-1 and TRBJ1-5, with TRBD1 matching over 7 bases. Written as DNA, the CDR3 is TGCGCCAGCAGCTTGGGACAGGGTGAAAATCAGCCCCAGCATTTT. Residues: CASSLGQGENQPQHF.